A selection of T cell receptor beta chains follows, all from one sample in a study of cytomegalovirus exposure and HLA in healthy donors. Here immunoSEQ multiplex PCR was the method, and the copy in TCRdb shows in-frame clones only, minus some. The sample yields about 100,000 clones, approximately 70% seen once. Input material: PBMCs. The receptors here all came from a man aged 40-55 years in good health and CMV-seropositive. CDR3s include the opening cysteine and the closing phenylalanine or tryptophan.

V	J	CDR3
TRBV6-6	TRBJ2-1	CASSPGTARYNEQFF
TRBV10-3	TRBJ2-1	CAISEPASGDYNEQFF
TRBV7-9	TRBJ2-5	CASSYGQETQYF
TRBV5-1	TRBJ2-7	CASSLGAVSYEQYF
TRBV7-9	TRBJ2-7	CASSLLAGEVEQYF
TRBV6-4	TRBJ1-2	CASSERESYGYTF
TRBV6-1	TRBJ2-1	CASRDSGSGDNEQFF
TRBV28	TRBJ2-1	CASTPSTPSYNEQFF
TRBV29-1	TRBJ2-1	CSVGGGLATEQFF
TRBV5-4	TRBJ1-1	CASSSTLNTEAFF
TRBV13	TRBJ1-1	CASSPEGQLNTEAFF
TRBV19	TRBJ2-1	CASKGGSGNEQFF
TRBV18	TRBJ1-4	CASSPTWGDEKLFF
TRBV7-9	TRBJ1-1	CASSEGNTEAFF
TRBV6-5	TRBJ1-1	CASSYRGNTEAFF
TRBV30	TRBJ1-1	CAWSILRGEAFF
TRBV5-1	TRBJ1-2	CASSQNTGGINYGYTF
TRBV12-5	TRBJ1-1	CASGLGQGQNTEAFF
TRBV9	TRBJ1-3	CASSGRREGGNTIYF
TRBV5-5	TRBJ1-2	CASTWTGSNYGYTF
TRBV7-8	TRBJ2-3	CASSLASGLAGFGGTDTQYF
TRBV5-1	TRBJ2-1	CASSLPSGTDEQFF
TRBV12-5	TRBJ2-1	CASGSDRADATPGYNNEQFF
TRBV11-2	TRBJ2-1	CASSLSPSGYNEQFF
TRBV19	TRBJ2-7	CASSPWESGSSFYEQYF
TRBV30	TRBJ2-5	CAWSVALGGTQYF
TRBV7-2	TRBJ2-7	CASSPRTGGIGNEQYF
TRBV30	TRBJ1-5	CAWSDRGIQPQHF